These T cell receptor beta chains were read from a single sample in a study of cytomegalovirus exposure and HLA in healthy donors. The table came from immunoSEQ multiplex PCR; TCRdb's copy has only in-frame clones and leaves some out. The top ten clones hold less than 3.5% of a sample with 200,000 to 250,000 clones, around four fifths of them seen once. The sequenced material came from PBMCs. All receptors derive from a woman aged 55-69 years in good health and CMV-seropositive. Both conserved end residues are part of each CDR3. The D gene is left open where the match is weak. Clone size, where shown, is once, few, many, or a class for clones that have expanded.

v_call,clone_size,d_call,j_call,cdr3_nt,cdr3_aa
TRBV5-1,-,TRBD1,TRBJ1-1,TGCGCCAGCAGCAGGGGACAGGGAGTATCTGAAGCTTTCTTT,CASSRGQGVSEAFF
TRBV19,-,TRBD2,TRBJ2-3,TGTGCCAGTAGTATGTCTAGCGGGGGCACAGATACGCAGTATTTT,CASSMSSGGTDTQYF
TRBV6-5,-,-,TRBJ2-3,TGTGCCAGCGCCCTCCGCGGCGGGGCGACAGATACGCAGTATTTT,CASALRGGATDTQYF
TRBV15,-,-,TRBJ2-5,TGTGCCACCAGCAGAGGGTTCAGGGGGGTAAAAGAGACCCAGTACTTC,CATSRGFRGVKETQYF
TRBV9,few,TRBD2,TRBJ2-2,TGTGCCAGCAGCCCCCGACTAGCGGGGGCCGGGGAGCTGTTTTTT,CASSPRLAGAGELFF
TRBV28,-,-,TRBJ1-1,TGTGCCAGCACGGGAAAAGATGAAGCTTTCTTT,CASTGKDEAFF
TRBV7-2,-,TRBD1,TRBJ2-1,TGTGCCAGCAGCCGTGGACAGGGGAACTACAATGAGCAGTTCTTC,CASSRGQGNYNEQFF
TRBV30,-,TRBD1,TRBJ1-5,TGTGCCTGGAACAGGGGGCATGACAATCAGCCCCAGCATTTT,CAWNRGHDNQPQHF
TRBV6-5,few,-,TRBJ2-1,TGTGCCAGCAGTTACTCGATTACCGGCAATGAGCAGTTCTTC,CASSYSITGNEQFF
TRBV7-8,-,-,TRBJ2-2,TGTGCCAGCAGCTTAGAACGAGCGCCGAACACCGGGGAGCTGTTTTTT,CASSLERAPNTGELFF
TRBV5-1,-,TRBD1,TRBJ1-1,TGCGCCAGCAGCGGAGCCGGGACAGATAGGGTTATGAACACTGAAGCTTTCTTT,CASSGAGTDRVMNTEAFF
TRBV30,-,TRBD2,TRBJ2-1,TGTGCCTGGAAAGGGACTAGCGGCCAATACAATGAGCAGTTCTTC,CAWKGTSGQYNEQFF
TRBV5-4,-,TRBD2,TRBJ2-3,TGTGCCAGCAGCTCTGGGAGGGTCGGGTCCACAGATACGCAGTATTTT,CASSSGRVGSTDTQYF
TRBV27,-,TRBD2,TRBJ2-3,TGTGCCAGCAGTTCAGGACTAGCGGGCTTCACAGATACGCAGTATTTT,CASSSGLAGFTDTQYF
TRBV6-5,-,TRBD1,TRBJ1-1,TGTGCCAGCAGTCCCTACAGGGGGAACACTGAAGCTTTCTTT,CASSPYRGNTEAFF
TRBV6-1,-,-,TRBJ1-2,TGTGCCAGCAGTGAAGCGCTCGGGGGACCCGGAGGCTACACCTTC,CASSEALGGPGGYTF
TRBV2,-,-,TRBJ1-1,TGTGCCAGCAGTGAAAGGGAGGGAATGAACACTGAAGCTTTCTTT,CASSEREGMNTEAFF